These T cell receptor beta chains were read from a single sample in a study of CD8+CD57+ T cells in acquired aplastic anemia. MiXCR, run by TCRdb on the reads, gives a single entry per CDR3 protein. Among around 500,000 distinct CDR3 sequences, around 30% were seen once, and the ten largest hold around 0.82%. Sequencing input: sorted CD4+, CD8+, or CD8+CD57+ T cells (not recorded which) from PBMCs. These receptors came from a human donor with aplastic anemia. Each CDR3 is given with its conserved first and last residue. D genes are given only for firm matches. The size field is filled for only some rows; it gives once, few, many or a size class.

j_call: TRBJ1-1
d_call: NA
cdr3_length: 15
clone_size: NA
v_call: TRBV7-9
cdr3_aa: CASSFWEQGNTEAFF
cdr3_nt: TGTGCCAGCAGCTTTTGGGAGCAGGGGAACACTGAAGCTTTCTTT

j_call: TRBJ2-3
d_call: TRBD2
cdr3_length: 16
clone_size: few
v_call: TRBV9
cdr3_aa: CASSVGGTSSTDTQYF
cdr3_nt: TGTGCCAGCAGCGTTGGGGGGACTAGCAGCACAGATACGCAGTATTTT

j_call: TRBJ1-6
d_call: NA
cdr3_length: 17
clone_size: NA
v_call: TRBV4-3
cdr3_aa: CASSQDMMSSYNSPLHF
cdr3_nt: TGCGCCAGCAGCCAAGATATGATGAGCTCCTATAATTCACCCCTCCACTTT

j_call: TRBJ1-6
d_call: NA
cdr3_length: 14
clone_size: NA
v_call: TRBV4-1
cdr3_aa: CASSPLPLNSPLHF
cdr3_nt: TGCGCCAGCAGCCCGCTTCCCCTCAATTCACCCCTCCACTTT

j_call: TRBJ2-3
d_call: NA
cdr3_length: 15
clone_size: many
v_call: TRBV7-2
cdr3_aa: CASTWRGRSTDTQYF
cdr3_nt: TGTGCCAGCACTTGGCGGGGCCGTAGCACAGATACGCAGTATTTT

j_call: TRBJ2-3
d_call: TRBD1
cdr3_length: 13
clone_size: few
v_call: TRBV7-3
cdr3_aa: CARKFRGQGEQYF
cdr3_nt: TGTGCCAGGAAATTTCGTGGACAGGGGGAGCAGTATTTT

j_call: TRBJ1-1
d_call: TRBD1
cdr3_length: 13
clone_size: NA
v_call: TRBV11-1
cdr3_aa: CASSRSGTGEAFF
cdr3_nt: TGTGCCAGCAGCCGATCCGGGACAGGGGAAGCTTTCTTT

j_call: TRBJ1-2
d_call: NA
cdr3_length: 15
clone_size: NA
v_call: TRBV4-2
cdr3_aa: CASSQDFLANYGYTF
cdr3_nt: TGTGCCAGCAGCCAAGATTTCCTGGCGAACTATGGCTACACCTTC

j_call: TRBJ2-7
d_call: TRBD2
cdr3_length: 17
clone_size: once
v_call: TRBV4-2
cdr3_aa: CASSQGPGTSGEGVRYF
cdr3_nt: TGTGCCAGCAGCCAAGGACCCGGGACTAGCGGGGAGGGGGTGCGGTACTTC

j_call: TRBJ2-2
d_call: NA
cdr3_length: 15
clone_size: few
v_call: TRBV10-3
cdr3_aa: CASSRGHTNTGELFF
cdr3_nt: TGTGCCAGCAGTCGAGGCCACACGAACACCGGGGAGCTGTTTTTT

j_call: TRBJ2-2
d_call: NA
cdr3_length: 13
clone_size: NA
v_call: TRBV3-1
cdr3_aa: CASSLPGSGELFF
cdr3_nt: TGTGCCAGCAGCTTGCCAGGGAGCGGGGAGCTGTTTTTT

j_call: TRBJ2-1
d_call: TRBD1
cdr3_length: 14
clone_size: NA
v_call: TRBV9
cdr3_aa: CASSEWDRDNEQFF
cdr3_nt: TGTGCCAGCAGCGAGTGGGACAGGGATAATGAGCAGTTCTTC

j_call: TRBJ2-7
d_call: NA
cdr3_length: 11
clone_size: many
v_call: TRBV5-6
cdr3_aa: CASSAYYEQYF
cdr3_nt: TGTGCCAGCAGCGCCTACTACGAGCAGTACTTC

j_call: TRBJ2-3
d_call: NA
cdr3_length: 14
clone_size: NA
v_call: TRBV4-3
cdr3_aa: CASSQFGDTDTQYF
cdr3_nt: TGCGCCAGCAGCCAATTTGGGGACACAGATACGCAGTATTTT

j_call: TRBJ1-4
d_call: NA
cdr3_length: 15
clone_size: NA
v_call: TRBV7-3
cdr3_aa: CAWSFQGRRDEKLFF
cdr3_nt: TGTGCCTGGAGCTTCCAGGGACGGAGAGATGAAAAACTGTTTTTT

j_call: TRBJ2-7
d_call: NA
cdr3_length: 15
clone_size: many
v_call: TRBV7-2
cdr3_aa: CASSPGRISSYEQYF
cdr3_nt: TGTGCCAGCAGCCCTGGACGCATAAGCTCCTACGAGCAGTACTTC

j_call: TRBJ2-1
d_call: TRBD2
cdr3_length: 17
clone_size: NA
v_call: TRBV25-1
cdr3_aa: CASSLEGLAAAYNEQFF
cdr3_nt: TGCGCCAGCAGCTTGGAGGGACTAGCGGCCGCCTACAATGAGCAGTTCTTC

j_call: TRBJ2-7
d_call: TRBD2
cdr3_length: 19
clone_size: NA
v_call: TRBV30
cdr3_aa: CAWSVVALAGAVNIYEQYF
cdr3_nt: TGTGCCTGGAGTGTAGTGGCACTAGCGGGAGCTGTAAACATCTACGAGCAGTACTTC

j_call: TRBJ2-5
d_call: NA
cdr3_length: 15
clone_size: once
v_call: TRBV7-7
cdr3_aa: CASSLGSSGGETQYF
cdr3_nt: TGTGCTAGCAGCTTAGGATCTAGTGGCGGAGAGACCCAGTACTTC

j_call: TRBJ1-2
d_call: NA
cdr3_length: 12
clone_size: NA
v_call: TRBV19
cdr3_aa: CASSMGNVGYTF
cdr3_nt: TGTGCCAGTAGTATGGGTAACGTCGGCTACACCTTC

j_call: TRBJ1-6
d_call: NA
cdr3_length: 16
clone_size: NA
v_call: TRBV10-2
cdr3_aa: CASNQEGPGSDSPLHF
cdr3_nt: TGCGCCAGCAACCAAGAGGGGCCAGGGTCTGATTCACCCCTCCACTTT

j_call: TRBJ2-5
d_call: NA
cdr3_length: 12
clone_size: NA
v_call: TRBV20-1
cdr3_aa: CSAERGGETQYF
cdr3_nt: TGCAGTGCAGAGAGAGGGGGAGAGACCCAGTACTTC

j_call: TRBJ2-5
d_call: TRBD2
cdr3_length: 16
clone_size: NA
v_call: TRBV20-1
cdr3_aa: CSASSEGTSLQETQYF
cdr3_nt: TGCAGTGCTAGTTCAGAGGGGACTAGCTTACAAGAGACCCAGTACTTC

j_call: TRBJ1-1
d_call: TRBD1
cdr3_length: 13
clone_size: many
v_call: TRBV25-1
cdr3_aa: CASSVRQGSEAFF
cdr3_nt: TGTGCCAGCAGTGTTCGACAGGGGTCTGAAGCTTTCTTT

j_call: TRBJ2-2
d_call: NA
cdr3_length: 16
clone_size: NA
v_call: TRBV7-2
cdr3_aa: CASSLVSGDGTGELFF
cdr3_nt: TGTGCCAGCAGCTTAGTTTCTGGGGACGGCACCGGGGAGCTGTTTTTT

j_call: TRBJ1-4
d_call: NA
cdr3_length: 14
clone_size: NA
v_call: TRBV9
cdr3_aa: CASRAGLTNEKLFF
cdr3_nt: TGTGCCAGCAGGGCGGGGCTGACTAATGAAAAACTGTTTTTT

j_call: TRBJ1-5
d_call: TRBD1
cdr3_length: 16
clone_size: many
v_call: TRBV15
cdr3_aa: CATSREGQGNNQPQHF
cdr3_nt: TGTGCCACCAGCAGAGAGGGACAGGGGAACAATCAGCCCCAGCATTTT

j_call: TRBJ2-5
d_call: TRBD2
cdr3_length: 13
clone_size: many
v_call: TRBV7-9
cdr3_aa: CASSQAGQETQYF
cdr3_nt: TGTGCCAGCAGTCAAGCGGGGCAAGAGACCCAGTACTTC

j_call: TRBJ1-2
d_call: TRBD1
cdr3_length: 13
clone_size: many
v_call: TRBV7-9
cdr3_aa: CASSLDREFGYTF
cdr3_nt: TGTGCCAGCAGCTTGGACAGGGAATTCGGCTACACCTTC

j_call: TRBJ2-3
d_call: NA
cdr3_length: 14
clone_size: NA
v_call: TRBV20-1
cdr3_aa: CSASLLVGTDTQYF
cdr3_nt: TGCAGTGCTAGTTTACTGGTCGGCACAGATACGCAGTATTTT

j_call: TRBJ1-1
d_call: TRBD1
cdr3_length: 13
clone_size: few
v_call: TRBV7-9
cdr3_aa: CASSVEGDRVAFF
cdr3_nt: TGTGCCAGCAGCGTCGAAGGAGACAGGGTTGCTTTCTTT

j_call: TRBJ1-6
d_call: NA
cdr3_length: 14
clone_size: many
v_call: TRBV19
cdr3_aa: CASSTGQSNSPLHF
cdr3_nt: TGTGCCAGTAGTACCGGACAGTCCAATTCACCCCTCCACTTT

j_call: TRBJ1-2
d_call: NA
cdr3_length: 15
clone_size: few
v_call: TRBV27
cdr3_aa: CASSSTPRAVGGYTF
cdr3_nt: TGTGCCAGCAGTTCTACCCCCCGAGCTGTGGGAGGCTACACCTTC

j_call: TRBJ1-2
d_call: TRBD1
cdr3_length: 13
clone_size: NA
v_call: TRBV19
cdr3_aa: CASSIGQGHGYTF
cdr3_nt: TGTGCCAGTAGTATCGGACAGGGCCATGGCTACACCTTC

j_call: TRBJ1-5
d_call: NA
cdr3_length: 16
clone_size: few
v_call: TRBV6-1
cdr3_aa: CASTARTTFSNQPQHF
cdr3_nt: TGTGCCAGCACCGCCAGGACGACCTTCAGCAATCAGCCCCAGCATTTT

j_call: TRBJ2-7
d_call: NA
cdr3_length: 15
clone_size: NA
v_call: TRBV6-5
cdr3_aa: CASSCGAERSYEQYF
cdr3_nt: TGTGCCAGCAGTTGCGGAGCAGAGCGCTCCTACGAGCAGTACTTC

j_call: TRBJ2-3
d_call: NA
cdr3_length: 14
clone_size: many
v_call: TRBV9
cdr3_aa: CASSVAGIADTQYF
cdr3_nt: TGTGCCAGCAGCGTAGCGGGAATAGCGGATACGCAGTATTTT

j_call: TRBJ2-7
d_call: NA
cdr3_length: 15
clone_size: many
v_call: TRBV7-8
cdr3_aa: CASSFRRVGPYEQYF
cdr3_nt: TGTGCCAGCAGCTTTCGAAGGGTGGGGCCCTACGAGCAGTACTTC

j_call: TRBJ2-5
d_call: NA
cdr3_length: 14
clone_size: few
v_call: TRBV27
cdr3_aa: CASSRRDSQETQYF
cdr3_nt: TGTGCCAGCAGCAGACGGGACTCCCAAGAGACCCAGTACTTC

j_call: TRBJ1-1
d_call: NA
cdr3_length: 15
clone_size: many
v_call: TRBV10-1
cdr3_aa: CASSEYGGSVTEAFF
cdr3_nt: TGCGCCAGCAGTGAGTATGGGGGATCCGTTACTGAAGCTTTCTTT

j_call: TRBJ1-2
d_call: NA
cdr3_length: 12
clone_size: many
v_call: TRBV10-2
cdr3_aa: CASSGQFGGYTF
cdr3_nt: TGCGCCAGCAGCGGACAGTTCGGTGGCTACACCTTC

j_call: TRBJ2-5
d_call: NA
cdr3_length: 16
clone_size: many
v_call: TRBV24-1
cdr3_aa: CATSDPKPGTQETQYF
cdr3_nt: TGTGCCACCAGTGATCCCAAACCGGGGACCCAAGAGACCCAGTACTTC

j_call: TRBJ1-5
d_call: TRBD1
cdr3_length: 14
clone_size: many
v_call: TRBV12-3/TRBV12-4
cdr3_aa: CASSRTGLYQPQHF
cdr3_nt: TGTGCCAGCAGCAGGACAGGGTTGTATCAGCCCCAGCATTTT

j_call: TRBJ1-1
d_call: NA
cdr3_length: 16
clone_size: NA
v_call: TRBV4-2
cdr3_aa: CASSQGSRGRDTEAFF
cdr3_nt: TGTGCCAGCAGCCAAGGTTCAAGGGGTCGGGACACTGAAGCTTTCTTT

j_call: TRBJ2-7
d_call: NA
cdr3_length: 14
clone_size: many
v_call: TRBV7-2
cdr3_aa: CASSSLRGTYEQYF
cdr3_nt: TGTGCCAGCAGCTCGTTACGGGGCACCTACGAGCAGTACTTC

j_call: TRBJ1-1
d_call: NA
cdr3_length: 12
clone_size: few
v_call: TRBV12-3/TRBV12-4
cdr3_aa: CASRPYGAEAFF
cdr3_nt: TGTGCCAGCAGGCCCTATGGCGCTGAAGCTTTCTTT

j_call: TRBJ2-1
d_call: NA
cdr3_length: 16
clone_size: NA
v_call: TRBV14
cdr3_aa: CASNVGATSPYNEQFF
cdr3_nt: TGTGCCAGCAACGTAGGGGCAACTTCCCCCTACAATGAGCAGTTCTTC

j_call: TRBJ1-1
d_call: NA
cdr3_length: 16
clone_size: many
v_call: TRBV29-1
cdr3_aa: CSVTTPGPSMNTEAFF
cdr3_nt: TGCAGCGTTACGACCCCGGGCCCATCTATGAACACTGAAGCTTTCTTT

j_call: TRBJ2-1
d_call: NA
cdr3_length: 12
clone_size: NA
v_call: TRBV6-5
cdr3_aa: CASSYYGDEQFF
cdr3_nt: TGTGCCAGCAGTTACTACGGGGATGAGCAGTTCTTC

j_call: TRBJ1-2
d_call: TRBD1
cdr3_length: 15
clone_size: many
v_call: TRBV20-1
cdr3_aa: CSAPRSWTGEYGYTF
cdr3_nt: TGCAGTGCTCCGCGTTCGTGGACAGGCGAGTATGGCTACACCTTC

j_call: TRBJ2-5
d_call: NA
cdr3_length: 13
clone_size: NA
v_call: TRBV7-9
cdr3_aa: CAISVGEEETQYF
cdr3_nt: TGTGCCATCAGTGTAGGGGAAGAGGAGACCCAGTACTTC